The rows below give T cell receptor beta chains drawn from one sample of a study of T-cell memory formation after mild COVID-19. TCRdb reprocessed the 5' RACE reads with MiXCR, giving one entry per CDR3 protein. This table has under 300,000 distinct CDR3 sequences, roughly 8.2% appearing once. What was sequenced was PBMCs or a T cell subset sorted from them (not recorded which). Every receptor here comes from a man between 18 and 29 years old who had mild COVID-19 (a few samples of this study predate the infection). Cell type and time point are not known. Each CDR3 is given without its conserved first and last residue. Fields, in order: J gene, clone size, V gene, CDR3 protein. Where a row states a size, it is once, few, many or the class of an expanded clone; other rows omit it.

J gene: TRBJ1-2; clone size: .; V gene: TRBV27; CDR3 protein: ASSFRQYGNELYGYT
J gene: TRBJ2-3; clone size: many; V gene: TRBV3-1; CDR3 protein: ASSQGGGLGKDTQY
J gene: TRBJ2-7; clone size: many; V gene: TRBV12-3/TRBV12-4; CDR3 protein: ASSFRPLDYEQY
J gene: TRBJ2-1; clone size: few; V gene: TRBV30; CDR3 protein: AWSAPGAQLLHNEQF
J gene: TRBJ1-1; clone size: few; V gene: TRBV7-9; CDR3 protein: ASSLAGTPNTEAF
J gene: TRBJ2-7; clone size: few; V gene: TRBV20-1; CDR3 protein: SATGQGVWEQY
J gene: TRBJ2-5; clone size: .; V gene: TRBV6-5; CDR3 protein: ASSYSGQGAGQETQY
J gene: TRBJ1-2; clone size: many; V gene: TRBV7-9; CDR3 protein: ASSLTETGARYGYT
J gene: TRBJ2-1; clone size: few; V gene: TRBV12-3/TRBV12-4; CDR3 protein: ASSKTSGLYNEQF
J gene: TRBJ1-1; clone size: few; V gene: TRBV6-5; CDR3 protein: ASSYDPGLNTEAF
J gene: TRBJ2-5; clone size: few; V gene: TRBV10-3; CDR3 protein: AISESRGRRSETQY
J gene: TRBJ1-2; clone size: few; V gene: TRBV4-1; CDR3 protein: ASSQRGGEYGYT
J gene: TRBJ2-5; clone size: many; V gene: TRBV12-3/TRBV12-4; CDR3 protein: ASSSPGVRETQY
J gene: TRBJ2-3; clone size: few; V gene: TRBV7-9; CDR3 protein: ASSAVGGGPDTQY
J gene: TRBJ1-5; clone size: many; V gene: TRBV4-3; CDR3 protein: ASSQDSQFQPQH
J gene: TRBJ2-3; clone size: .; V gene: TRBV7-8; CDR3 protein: ASSLGGFGTDTQY
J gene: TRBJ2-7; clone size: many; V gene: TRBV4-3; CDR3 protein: ASSHSGSYEQY
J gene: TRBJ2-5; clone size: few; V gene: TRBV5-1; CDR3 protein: ASSLGMGETQY
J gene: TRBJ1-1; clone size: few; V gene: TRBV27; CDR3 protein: ASSRSVLGGTEAF
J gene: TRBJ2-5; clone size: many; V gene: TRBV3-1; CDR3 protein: ASSQDGLATETQY
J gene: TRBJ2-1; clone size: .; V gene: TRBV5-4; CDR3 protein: ASSPTSGIAGEQF
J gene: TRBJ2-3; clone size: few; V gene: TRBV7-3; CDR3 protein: ASSRGGGTDTQY
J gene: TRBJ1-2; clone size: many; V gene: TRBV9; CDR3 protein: ASSPSVEYGYT
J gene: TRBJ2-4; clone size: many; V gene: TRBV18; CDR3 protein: ASSPSRTGENIQY
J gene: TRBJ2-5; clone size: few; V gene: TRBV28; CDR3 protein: ASKGETQY
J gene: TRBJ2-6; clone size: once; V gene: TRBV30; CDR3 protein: AWIPVGRGYSSGANVLT
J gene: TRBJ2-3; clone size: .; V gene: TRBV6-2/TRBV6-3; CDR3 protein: ASSSLAGGSLTDTQY
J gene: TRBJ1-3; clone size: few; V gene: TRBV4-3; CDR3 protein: ASSPSGRTGNTIY
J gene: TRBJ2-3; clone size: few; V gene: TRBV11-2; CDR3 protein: ASSLAGNTDTQY
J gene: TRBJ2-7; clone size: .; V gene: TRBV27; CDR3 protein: ASSLWGREQY
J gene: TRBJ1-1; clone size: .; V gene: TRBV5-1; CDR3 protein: ASSSKGQGTTEAF
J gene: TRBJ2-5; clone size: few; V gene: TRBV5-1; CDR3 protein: ASSSVGSETQY
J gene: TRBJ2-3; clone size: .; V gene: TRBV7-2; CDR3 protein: ASSLAYRQGASKDTQY
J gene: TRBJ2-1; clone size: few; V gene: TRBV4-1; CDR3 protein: ASSQEWRQGVFGEQF
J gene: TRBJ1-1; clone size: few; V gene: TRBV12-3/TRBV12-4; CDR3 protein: ASSPRQGVLNTEAF
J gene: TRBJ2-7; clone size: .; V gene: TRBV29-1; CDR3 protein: SVEDRGVQY
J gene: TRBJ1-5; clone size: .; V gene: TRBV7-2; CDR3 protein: ASSTWTGAGQPQH
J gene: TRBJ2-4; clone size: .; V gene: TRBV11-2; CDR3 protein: ASSLEGVGRSENIQY
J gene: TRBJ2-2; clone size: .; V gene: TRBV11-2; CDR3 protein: ASSLNQGAGELF
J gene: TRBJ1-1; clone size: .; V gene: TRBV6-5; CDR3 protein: ASSYSAPQANTEAF
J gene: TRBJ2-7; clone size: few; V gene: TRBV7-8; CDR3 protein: ASSWTVGSYEQY